These 7 T cell receptor beta chains were all obtained from the same sample, sequenced in a study of cytomegalovirus exposure and HLA in healthy donors. Method: immunoSEQ multiplex PCR; TCRdb's copy keeps in-frame clones and lacks some. The sample consists of 35,000 to 50,000 clones, roughly 92% of them appearing once. Sequenced material: PBMCs. These receptors came from a man younger than 30 in good health and CMV-seronegative.

The chain links TRBV2 to TRBJ2-2; TRBD1 might be the D (5 bases). The CDR3 is 15 amino acids. The ends were cut back, 4 bases at V and 6 bases at J, with 15 bases in the middle. Germline-derived CDR1 and CDR2 are SNHLY and FYNNEI. The CDR3 nucleotides read TGTGCCAGCAGTGGGGGCGCCGTTGCCCCCGGGGAGCTGTTTTTT. Protein product: CASSGGAVAPGELFF.

This sequence joins TRBV6-4 and TRBJ2-1, with 11 positions matching TRBD2. CDR3 length: 15 residues. Trimming cost V 3 bases and J 3 bases; bases outside gene matches: 1. Germline CDR1 reads MRHNA; CDR2 reads SNTAGT. The CDR3 sequence: CASSELAGDYNEQFF. The DNA of the CDR3 is TGTGCCAGCAGTGAACTAGCGGGGGACTACAATGAGCAGTTCTTC.

V is TRBV5-6 and J is TRBJ1-4; D unclear. Germline V lookup: CDR1 SGHDT, CDR2 YYEEEE. The CDR3 is 13 residues long. Trimming removed 3 bases from V and 4 bases from J, with 7 bases in between. The CDR3 bases are TGTGCCAGCAGCTCACAGAATAATGAAAAACTGTTTTTT. This translates into CASSSQNNEKLFF.

The gene calls are TRBV19 and TRBJ1-5, with 9 bases matching TRBD1. Losses at the gene ends were 4 bases for V and 6 bases for J; bases not matched to a gene: 10. The CDR3 runs to 16 residues. Germline V lookup: CDR1 LNHDA, CDR2 SQIVND (reference sequence). The CDR3: CASSSPGQGGFQPQHF. CDR3 DNA: TGTGCCAGTAGTAGTCCGGGACAGGGCGGGTTTCAGCCCCAGCATTTT.

CDR3 DNA: TGCGCCAGCAGCTTGGAGGGCGGGGACACTGAAGCTTTCTTT. Protein sequence: CASSLEGGDTEAFF. This chain joins TRBV5-1 and TRBJ1-1; D is undetermined. The CDR3 has 14 residues. CDR1 and CDR2 (germline): SGHRS, YFSETQ. Trimming cost V 0 bases and J 3 bases, with 9 bases left between them.

The chain recombines TRBV4-1 with TRBJ2-3, with a weak D call TRBD2 (5 bases). The CDR3 spans 16 residues. V lost 0 bases, J lost 6 bases, and 16 bases lay in between. CDR1 is MGHRA, CDR2 YSYEKL, per germline. The CDR3, as DNA: TGCGCCAGCAGCCAAGATAAAGGAGGCTACGAGGATACGCAGTATTTT. Protein sequence: CASSQDKGGYEDTQYF.

This chain uses TRBV7-9 with TRBJ2-1; D is unclear. The CDR3 contains 14 residues. Per germline, CDR1 SEHNR and CDR2 FQNEAQ (reference sequence). Trimming took 2 bases from V and 5 from J, leaving 10 bases between them. The CDR3 reads CASSLLIENNEQFF. The DNA of the CDR3 is TGTGCCAGCAGCTTACTTATAGAAAACAATGAGCAGTTCTTC.